The sequence of this T cell receptor (beta chain) was determined in a study of early T cells in non-severe SARS-CoV-2 infection listed by TCRdb under 2021. For context, the study as a whole: Because TCR sequencing was done on bulk RNA from unsorted whole blood, the alpha and beta chains could not be paired.

Inclusive of the bounding cysteine and phenylalanine, the CDR3 is 15 residues long. Just CDR3 DNA is preserved here, 45 bases in frame from base 1. V lost 0 bases and J lost 2 bases; the stretch between them is 7 bases long. From the germline V gene, CDR1 is KGHSY and CDR2 is FQNENV. This was a case-control study nested in a cohort of healthcare workers in London, UK, who had nasopharyngeal swab PCR tests and blood samples taken every week. Healthcare workers were enrolled in the week of the UK lockdown, from 23 to 31 March 2020, and were followed every week for up to 16 weeks. Broader findings and caveats from the paper: VDJdb matching was skewed toward anti-spike CD8 responses, so virus-specific expansions were likely underestimated and private and CD4 specificities were missed.

The sample holds many counts of this clonotype. What antigen it recognizes has not been identified. No much larger clone is present one base from it, and per-base qualities are unavailable. The protocol used for the library was 5' RACE. TCRdb names NextSeq 500 as the instrument used. The TCR library protocol attached unique molecular identifiers to individual cDNA molecules to correct for sequencing error and PCR bias. Both TCR alpha and beta chains were sequenced, and tight co-correlation was observed between alpha and beta sequence abundances in each sample. Regarding the original processing steps: Decombinator V4 was used to annotate TCR sequences for V gene, J gene and CDR3. TCRs were defined as expanded if a significant change between any two time points was detected under a Poisson model with p below 0.0001. TCR abundances were normalised to the total number of TCRs sequenced per sample and expressed as counts per million. MAIT TCRs were defined by TRAV1-2 paired with TRAJ12, TRAJ20 or TRAJ33, and iNKT TCRs by TRAV10 paired with TRAJ18. VDJdb, accessed 1 November 2021, was searched for CMV, EBV and SARS-CoV-2 annotated TCRs, with TCRs annotated for multiple antigens excluded. The public reads were reprocessed in TCRdb via fastp at Q25 and MiXCR, keeping in-frame beta chains. Under each unique CDR3 protein, matching rows form one entry showing the most common genes and DNA. The V and J calls here are based on TCRdb, not the publication. The sample table lists tens of thousands of distinct CDR3 sequences, roughly 4.2% of them with a count of one. The ten largest clones take up around 16% of the sample.

Recombination joined TRBV16 with TRBJ2-2; TRBD1 is a possible D gene, resting on 5 matching bases. This TCR came from an adult who was a healthcare worker with PCR-confirmed SARS-CoV-2 infection or an uninfected control (not recorded which). What was sequenced was whole blood. The bases are TGTGCCAGCAGCCAATCTCAGGGAAACACCGGGGAGCTGTTTTTT. This sequence encodes CASSQSQGNTGELFF.